Below, 30 T cell receptor beta chains from the same sample are listed, as sequenced in a study of tumor and adjacent non-tumor tissue in lung cancer. This sample's RNA came from whole unsorted tissue. More than 3 cm separated this lung sample from the edge of the tumor. A modified ARM-PCR protocol with three rounds of nested PCR amplified TCRbeta. From the multiplex PCR reads, TCRdb called clonotypes with MiXCR, one entry per CDR3 protein. This sample has about 67,000 distinct CDR3 sequences, with 65% to 80% found just once. The specimen was distant non-tumor lung tissue. These receptors all come from a man aged 60 to 75 with non-small cell lung cancer.

Comment on this clonotype: At one end, the junction sequence differs from germline, possibly due to a read error. The chain uses TRBV4-1 and TRBJ1-2; weak D call: TRBD1 (6 bases). CDR1 and CDR2 (germline): MGHRA, YSYEKL. The CDR3 is 17 amino acids. The CDR3 DNA reads as TGCACCAGCACATCCTCATCCAGGGGAGGGATGGACTATGGCTACATCTTC. Its translation is CTSTSSSRGGMDYGYIF.

With regard to this clonotype: Since no conserved phenylalanine or tryptophan closes the CDR3, a read error is the likely cause. V gene TRBV7-2 combines with J gene TRBJ2-4, with 8 bases lining up with TRBD2. The germline V gene encodes CDR1 SGHTA and CDR2 FQGNSA. The CDR3 is made up of 18 amino acids. The ends lost 0 bases at V and 8 bases at J; junction bases unmatched: 15. The DNA of the CDR3 is TGTGCCAGCAGCTTAGCGCCCCCGGGACTAGGAGGCCAAGACATTCAGTACGTC. Protein: CASSLAPPGLGGQDIQYV.

Regarding this clonotype: The conserved final phenylalanine or tryptophan is absent from the CDR3, which likely points to a read error. The chain is built from TRBV6-6 and TRBJ1-2; D remains ambiguous. Between the trimmed V and J ends, which lost 5 bases and 6 bases, there was a span of 4 bases. The germline V gene has CDR1 MNHNY and CDR2 SVGAGI (reference sequence). The CDR3 is 10 residues long. The CDR3, as DNA: TGTGCCAGCAGTCTTGATGGCTACACCCTC. Amino acids: CASSLDGYTL.

This rearrangement joins TRBV11-2 to TRBJ2-7; TRBD2 might be the D (7 bases). CDR1 and CDR2 (germline): SGHAT, FQNNGV. This CDR3 contains 15 residues. Trimming stripped 2 bases from V and 1 base from J, with 12 bases between. The CDR3 DNA reads TGTGCCAGCAGCTTAAGGGAGGGGGGTTCCTACGAGCAGTACTTC. This sequence encodes CASSLREGGSYEQYF.

Of note for this clonotype: Its ends do not fully match the called genes, so a read error is possible. The V and J genes are TRBV5-4 and TRBJ2-6; maybe TRBD1 (5 bases). The CDR3 contains 15 residues. Germline CDR1 is SGHNT and CDR2 is YYREEE (reference sequence). CDR3 sequence reads: CASSLPNSGAYVLTF. As DNA, the CDR3 is TGTGCCAGCAGCTTGCCCAACTCTGGGGCCTACGTCCTGACTTTC.

This clonotype was seen a handful of times. One end of the junction does not line up with germline, which may come from a read error. The CDR3 DNA is TGTGCCAGTAGGTTGAGGCAGGGGAATGGATCACCCCTCCATTTT. Amino acids: CASRLRQGNGSPLHF. The genes are TRBV5-6 and TRBJ1-6; a possible D gene is TRBD1 (6 bases). The germline V gene encodes CDR1 SGHDT and CDR2 YYEEEE. The CDR3 spans 15 residues.

On this clonotype itself: A much larger clone sits a single nucleotide away, making a read error possible. The chain employs TRBV14 and TRBJ1-1; 9 positions match TRBD1. CDR3 length: 15 amino acids. Looked up from germline, CDR1 is SGHDN and CDR2 is FVKESK. CDR3 in DNA: TGTGCCATCAGCCGCTGGGGACAGGGGAACACTGAAGCTTTCTTT. Translating it yields CAISRWGQGNTEAFF.

In regard to this clonotype: One end of the junction fails to match germline, which may point to a read error. The gene calls are TRBV11-1 and TRBJ2-2; TRBD2 might be the D (5 bases). In germline, CDR1 is SGHAT, CDR2 FQDESV (reference sequence). The CDR3 sequence is 14 residues long. The CDR3 nucleotides read TGTGCCAGCAGCTCCCGACATAGCCCCGGGGAGCTGTTATTT. It is translated as CASSSRHSPGELLF.

This chain connects TRBV9 to TRBJ2-1, with 13 bases lining up with TRBD2. The CDR3 contains 16 residues. The J segment lost 2 bases and the V segment lost 7 bases, leaving 6 bases of the junction unmatched. Per germline, CDR1 SGDLS and CDR2 YYNGEE. The CDR3, as DNA: TGTGCCAGCGGCGGACTAGCGGGAGTCACCTACAATGAGCAGTTCTTC. The encoded protein is CASGGLAGVTYNEQFF.

The CDR3, as DNA: TGTGCCAGCCGAATGGGAGTTTTCACAGATACGCAGTATTTT. This sequence encodes CASRMGVFTDTQYF. The chain uses TRBV28 and TRBJ2-3; TRBD2 might be the D (5 bases). This CDR3 has 14 amino acids. The ends were cut back, 8 bases at V and 2 bases at J, with 14 bases in the middle. The germline CDR1 and CDR2 sequences are MDHEN and SYDVKM.

Notes on this clonotype: Given the absence of the conserved phenylalanine or tryptophan at the CDR3 end, a read error is likely. The DNA is left out, because the CDR3 cannot be placed on it with certainty; the CDR3 is given as TCRdb lists it. This chain connects TRBV29-1 to TRBJ2-7. A total of 15 residues make up the CDR3, ends included. From germline, CDR1 is SQVTM and CDR2 ANQGSEA. This chain's CDR3 is CSNDPDQGFGNEQYL.

Comment on this clonotype: The junction differs from germline at one of its ends, possibly a read error. The gene calls are TRBV6-1 and TRBJ2-4; TRBD1 aligns across 9 bases. CDR3 length equals 14 residues. Looked up from germline, CDR1 is MNHNS and CDR2 is SASEGT. CDR3 residues: CATSTGQGGNIEYF. The CDR3 nucleotides read TGTGCCACTAGTACGGGACAGGGCGGAAACATTGAGTACTTC.

Notes on this clonotype: This may stem from a read error, because a much larger clone lies one nucleotide away. The chain carries TRBV5-8 and TRBJ2-5, with 8 bases identical to TRBD2. The CDR3 runs to 16 residues. V was pared by 4 bases and J by 3 bases, with 11 bases of the junction left unmatched. Germline CDR1 and CDR2: SGHTS and YDEGEE. The CDR3 nucleotides are TGTGCCAGCAGCGGGGGGACTAGAGGAGGAGAAGAGACCCAGTACTTC. Protein sequence: CASSGGTRGGEETQYF. The whole variable domain, filled in from reference TRBV5-8 and TRBJ2-5, reads EAGVTQSPTHLIKTRGQQATLRCSPISGHTSVYWYQQALGLGLQFLLWYDEGEERNRGNFPPRFSGRQFPNYSSELNVNALELEDSALYLCASSGGTRGGEETQYFGPGTRLLVL.

The rearrangement uses TRBV29-1 and TRBJ1-3; no clear D. The CDR3 has 14 residues. V lost 7 bases and J 15 bases, leaving 28 bases between the germline ends. The germline V gene has CDR1 SQVTM and CDR2 ANQGSEA. CDR3 bases: TGCAGCGCTACCTTCTTCCCGAGTGGAAACACCGCATATTTT. Its translation is CSATFFPSGNTAYF.

This clonotype was counted many times. This chain joins TRBV28 and TRBJ1-3; TRBD1 agrees at 9 bases. V lost 3 bases, J lost 0 bases, and 3 bases stayed unmatched. This CDR3 region has 16 residues. The germline V gene encodes CDR1 MDHEN and CDR2 SYDVKM. CDR3 loop: CASSLTTGGSGNTIYF. As DNA, the CDR3 is TGTGCCAGCAGTTTGACGACAGGGGGCTCTGGAAACACCATATATTTT.

This sequence joins TRBV29-1 and TRBJ2-3; D is unresolved. CDR3 length: 13 residues. Germline V gene lookup returns CDR1 SQVTM and CDR2 ANQGSEA. The CDR3 DNA reads TGCAACGTCAACGGAGTGGGCTTGGATGCGCAGTATTTT. Translated: CNVNGVGLDAQYF.

Of note for this clonotype: A much larger clone differs from this one at a single base, so this may be a read error. The V and J genes are TRBV6-6 and TRBJ2-1; 7 bases align to TRBD2. Germline lookup yields CDR1 MNHNY and CDR2 SVGAGI (reference sequence). The CDR3 is made up of 14 amino acids. V shed 6 bases and J 8 bases; nucleotides not matched to a gene: 10. CDR3 sequence (DNA): TGTGCCAGCAGGATGACTGGCGGGAGATATGAGCAGTTCTTC. Amino acid sequence: CASRMTGGRYEQFF.

A word on this clonotype: The conserved final phenylalanine or tryptophan is absent from the CDR3, which likely points to a read error. The chain joins TRBV12-3 or TRBV12-4 to TRBJ1-5; D is perhaps TRBD1 (5 bases). The V and J ends lost 6 bases and 6 bases respectively, with 12 bases between them. CDR3 length: 13 amino acids. The CDR3 sequence: CASRHTGGQPQHI. DNA of the CDR3: TGTGCCAGCAGACATACCGGGGGTCAGCCCCAGCATATT.

This clonotype has a count of ten or more. This chain connects TRBV5-6 to TRBJ2-6; 10 bases fit TRBD2. The ends lost 4 bases at V and 3 bases at J; junction bases unmatched: 10. CDR1 SGHDT and CDR2 YYEEEE come from the germline V gene. The length of the CDR3 is 18 residues. In DNA form, the CDR3 reads TGTGCCAGCAGCCGGCGCCTAGCGGGAGTTCTTGGGGCCAACGTCCTGACTTTC. It encodes CASSRRLAGVLGANVLTF.

Concerning this clonotype itself: This may be a read error, as it is one base from a much larger clone. The rearrangement uses TRBV28 and TRBJ2-1, with 8 bases aligning to TRBD2. The CDR3 totals 16 residues. Per the germline V gene, CDR1 is MDHEN and CDR2 is SYDVKM. J was trimmed by 8 bases and V by 3 bases; bases with no gene match: 12. In DNA, the CDR3 is TGTGCCAGCAGTTTTCCCCGACCAGCGGGAGACCATGAGCAGTTCTTC. It specifies CASSFPRPAGDHEQFF.

Comment on this clonotype: This may stem from a read error, because a much larger clone lies one nucleotide away. The rearrangement links TRBV28 to TRBJ2-1, with a tentative D call TRBD1 (6 bases). The germline V gene has CDR1 MDHEN and CDR2 SYDVKM. The ends were cut back, 6 bases at V and 3 bases at J, with 12 bases in the middle. The CDR3 spans 14 residues. CDR3 region: CASRANRDYNEQFF. The DNA for the CDR3 is TGTGCCAGCAGAGCGAACAGGGACTACAATGAGCAGTTCTTC.

This clonotype was seen repeatedly, ten times or more. The chain employs TRBV29-1 and TRBJ2-5; 8 bases align to TRBD1. This CDR3 is 11 amino acids long. In germline, CDR1 is SQVTM, CDR2 ANQGSEA. With 5 bases clipped from V and 5 bases from J, the junction kept 1 base outside the gene matches. Here the CDR3 reads CSVRTGETQYF. DNA for the CDR3: TGCAGCGTTCGGACAGGGGAGACCCAGTACTTC.

Turning to this clonotype: At one boundary the junction diverges from the germline segment, which might be a read error. J is TRBJ2-6 and V is TRBV10-1; TRBD1 agrees at 7 bases. Germline-derived CDR1 and CDR2 are WNHNN and SYGVQD (reference sequence). The CDR3 contains 16 residues. The CDR3 is CASGTGQSGGANVLTF. The CDR3 nucleotides read TGCGCCAGCGGTACGGGACAGTCAGGTGGGGCCAATGTCCTCACTTTC.

Remarks on this clonotype: Since no conserved phenylalanine or tryptophan closes the CDR3, a read error is the likely cause. The chain couples TRBV14 to TRBJ1-1; D uncertain. With 6 bases removed from V and 5 bases from J, the gap between germline ends came to 19 bases. The CDR3 is 15 amino acids. In germline, CDR1 is SGHDN, CDR2 FVKESK. The CDR3 coding sequence is TGTGCCAGCAGTCAAAGCCTTGGAGTAAGGACTGAAGCTTTCCTT. Translation: CASSQSLGVRTEAFL.

About this clonotype: One end of the junction varies from germline; a read error may be responsible. The chain has TRBV6-1 and TRBJ2-2, with 10 bases fitting TRBD2. The CDR3 sequence is 17 residues long. Germline V CDR1 and CDR2: MNHNS, SASEGT. This chain's CDR3 is CACQLTTSGANSGELFF. The CDR3 nucleotides are TGTGCCTGCCAGTTGACAACTAGCGGGGCGAACAGCGGGGAGCTGTTTTTT.

The chain employs TRBV5-4 and TRBJ2-1, with no clear D. Germline loops: CDR1 SGHNT, CDR2 YYREEE (reference sequence). The length of the CDR3 is 16 residues. Trimming took off 4 bases at V and 9 bases at J, with 23 bases between the two ends. CDR3 sequence (DNA): TGTGCCAGCAGCGGGTCCGGAATTGACGGGCGCGGTGAGCAGTTCTTC. This translates into CASSGSGIDGRGEQFF.

There are many counts of this clonotype. CDR3 loop: CASKIQGARETQYF. The CDR3 DNA reads TGTGCCAGCAAGATACAGGGGGCGAGAGAGACCCAGTACTTC. The genes are TRBV28 and TRBJ2-5; 9 bases are shared with TRBD1. V shed 7 bases, J shed 4 bases, and the junction held 7 bases outside the gene matches. This CDR3 region has 14 residues. CDR1 MDHEN and CDR2 SYDVKM come from the germline V gene.

As concerns this clonotype: An end of the junction differs from the germline gene, which may be a read error. V gene TRBV4-1 combines with J gene TRBJ2-2, with 7 bases lining up with TRBD1. The CDR3 is 15 residues long. Germline CDR1 reads MGHRA; CDR2 reads YSYEKL. CDR3 bases: TGTGCCAGCAGCCAAGAAGACAGGGACACCGGGGAGCTGTTTTTT. Encoded protein: CASSQEDRDTGELFF.

On this clonotype: A much larger clonotype is one base distant, so this may be a read error. This chain connects TRBV5-1 to TRBJ2-1, with 12 bases lining up with TRBD2. The CDR3 totals 15 residues. The J segment lost 8 bases and the V segment lost 5 bases, leaving 8 bases of the junction unmatched. CDR1 is SGHRS and CDR2 is YFSETQ in the germline V gene. The CDR3 DNA follows: TGCGCCAGCAGTGTTCTAGCGGGAGGGCCGGATGAGCAGTTCTTC. It specifies CASSVLAGGPDEQFF.

This clonotype showed up many times. The rearrangement joins TRBV28 to TRBJ2-2, with 9 bases that match TRBD1. The trim removed 7 bases at V and 2 bases at J, leaving 14 bases unmatched. CDR1 and CDR2 from the germline V gene are MDHEN and SYDVKM. The CDR3 contains 18 residues. The CDR3 DNA is TGTGCCAGCACGCCGACAACAGGGGGCCGGACAAACACCGGGGAGCTGTTTTTT. It specifies CASTPTTGGRTNTGELFF. Full variable domain (rest looked up from reference TRBV28 and TRBJ2-2): DVKVTQSSRYLVKRTGEKVFLECVQDMDHENMFWYRQDPGLGLRLIYFSYDVKMKEKGDIPEGYSVSREKKERFSLILESASTNQTSMYLCASTPTTGGRTNTGELFFGEGSRLTVL.